The clone carrying this T cell receptor beta chain was counted only a few times. Its antigen is still unknown. The CDR3 runs 14 residues. V lost 5 bases, J lost 6 bases, and 4 bases stayed unmatched. This specimen comes from a study of T cell repertoires in cytomegalovirus infection. Study background: Indications of both CMV infection and matching HLA type were provided by public TCR beta signatures.

MiXCR, applied by TCRdb to the reads, yields one record per CDR3 protein. The table has roughly 730,000 distinct CDR3 sequences, approximately 33% seen once; the top ten hold roughly 18%. V is TRBV12-3 or TRBV12-4 and J is TRBJ1-6; 7 bases fit TRBD1. This receptor was taken from a human donor in good health (CMV status not recorded). Some clones in this sample may be carry-over from other donors' samples. This specimen was cultured PBMCs, taken from culture after CMV antigen stimulation. CDR3 sequence: CASSARDSNSPLHF. CDR3 DNA sequence: TGTGCCAGCAGTGCCCGGGACAGTAATTCACCCCTCCACTTT.